This T cell receptor beta chain is drawn from a study of control samples from healthy donors and cancer patients. The protocol was immunoSEQ multiplex PCR, while the TCRdb copy is restricted to in-frame clones and leaves out a portion. The table shows fewer than 200,000 clones, with 80% to 90% occurring only once. Sequencing was carried out using blood. The source is a woman in her thirties in good health.

The CDR3 coding sequence is TGTGCCAGCCGCTCGACTAGCGGGGGGGAGACCCAGTACTTC. Residues: CASRSTSGGETQYF. The chain couples TRBV4-2 to TRBJ2-5, with 13 bases fitting TRBD2. The CDR3 loop spans 14 amino acids. V trimming: 8 bases; J trimming: 5 bases; junction bases outside the gene matches: 5. Per the germline V gene, CDR1 is LGHNA and CDR2 is YNFKEQ.